The sequence of this T cell receptor beta chain was determined in a study of T cells after posttransplantation cyclophosphamide. Controls had myeloablative marrow grafts with methotrexate and calcineurin inhibitor, sampled at 1 year. Study-wide results and limits: Donor CD8+ memory clones often dominated recipient blood repertoires at later times. Skin or GI-infiltrating T cells shared few TRB sequences with blood. After PTCy, TRB diversity resembled that of CNI/methotrexate controls.

The germline CDR1 and CDR2 sequences are LNHDA and SQIVND (reference sequence). The CDR3 runs 15 residues. V gave up 4 bases and J gave up 2 bases, with 12 bases separating them. This clone was detected only a few times. Its specificity is not known. Repertoires were generated with immunoSEQ multiplex PCR, while TCRdb's copy carries only in-frame clones and drops some. The repertoire consists of about 15,000 clones, with about 82% occurring once and the leading ten covering about 2.8%. This TCR came from a male patient aged 30 to 39 who received an allogeneic stem cell transplant from an unrelated donor, was CMV-positive, and had acute and chronic GVHD. Certain T cells may be donor cells from the graft. The V gene is TRBV19, the J gene TRBJ1-5; no clear D gene. The material sequenced was PBMCs, taken roughly 460 days after allogeneic stem cell transplant with calcineurin inhibitor and methotrexate. The CDR3 sequence: CASSNMFLGNQPQHF. The CDR3, as DNA: TGTGCCAGTAGTAACATGTTCCTGGGCAATCAGCCCCAGCATTTT.